A single sample gave rise to the 25 T cell receptor beta chains below, sequenced in a study of blood T cell repertoires in COVID-19. Some clones are missing from TCRdb's copy, which holds only in-frame ones; the method was immunoSEQ multiplex PCR. This sample has roughly 240,000 clones; 65% to 90% occur once, and the top ten carry about 9.3%. The sample was PBMCs or T cells enriched from blood (not recorded which). The receptor source for this set is a woman in her fifties or sixties with acute COVID-19.

V is TRBV30 and J is TRBJ1-6; 10 bases are a match to TRBD1. The CDR3 is 14 residues long. Germline CDR1 and CDR2: GTSNPN and SVGIG (reference sequence). Trimming took 5 bases from V and 6 from J; bases not matched to a gene: 4. The CDR3 sequence is CAWQGQGFNSPLHF. The DNA for the CDR3 is TGTGCCTGGCAGGGACAGGGGTTTAATTCACCCCTCCACTTT.

The chain employs TRBV5-1 and TRBJ2-5; no definite D call. CDR3 size: 17 residues. V was trimmed by 4 bases and J by 5 bases, leaving 24 bases between them. Germline CDR1 is SGHRS and CDR2 is YFSETQ. CDR3 region: CASSLSLSLVGRETQYF. As DNA, the CDR3 is TGCGCCAGCAGCCTATCCCTTAGCCTAGTAGGTAGGGAGACCCAGTACTTC.

CDR3 protein: CSGSLGQGGGYTF. DNA of the CDR3: TGCAGCGGGTCCTTGGGACAGGGTGGCGGCTACACCTTC. The gene calls are TRBV29-1 and TRBJ1-2; TRBD1 matches 9 bases. The CDR3 totals 13 residues. Germline CDR1 SQVTM, CDR2 ANQGSEA. V shed 7 bases, J shed 8 bases, and the junction held 11 bases outside the gene matches.

This sequence joins TRBV6-5 and TRBJ1-1; the D gene is possibly TRBD1 (6 bases). CDR3 size: 13 residues. The V gene lost 6 bases and the J gene lost 1 base, with 9 bases spanning the gap. The V gene's germline CDR1 is MNHEY and CDR2 SVGAGI. The CDR3 bases are TGTGCCAGCAGGGTAGGGGGGAACACTGAAGCTTTCTTT. As protein: CASRVGGNTEAFF.

This chain uses TRBV5-6 with TRBJ1-1, with 8 bases lining up with TRBD1. This CDR3 is built from 12 residues. V was pared by 4 bases and J by 6 bases, with 2 bases of the junction left unmatched. Germline loops: CDR1 SGHDT, CDR2 YYEEEE. This chain's CDR3 is CASSRGQAEAFF. The CDR3 DNA is TGTGCCAGCAGCCGGGGACAGGCTGAAGCTTTCTTT.

The genes are TRBV7-9 and TRBJ2-1; D is possibly TRBD2 (6 bases). The germline V gene has CDR1 SEHNR and CDR2 FQNEAQ (reference sequence). V lost 1 base and J lost 6, with 10 bases in between. This CDR3 contains 14 residues. The CDR3 sequence is CASSLGDFLNEQFF. The CDR3 DNA reads as TGTGCCAGCAGCTTAGGGGACTTTCTCAATGAGCAGTTCTTC.

In this sample, this clone turned up once. The V call is TRBV2, the J call TRBJ1-6; D perhaps matches TRBD1 (5 bases). CDR1 is SNHLY, CDR2 FYNNEI, per germline. CDR3 length: 12 amino acids. Deletions cut 6 bases from V and 5 bases from J, with 5 bases between. This CDR3 is CASRDNNSPLHF. The CDR3 nucleotides are TGTGCCAGCAGGGACAATAATTCACCCCTCCACTTT.

Note on this clone: Other DNA sequences in the same sample also yield this CDR3. CDR3 residues: CASSQDRGRGGYTF. The CDR3 bases are TGTGCCAGCAGCCAGGACAGGGGAAGGGGAGGGTACACCTTC. The rearrangement joins TRBV3-1 (or the pseudogene TRBV3-2) to TRBJ1-2; 9 nucleotides agree with TRBD1. The V segment lost 3 bases and the J segment 11 bases; nucleotides outside the gene matches: 10. The CDR3 covers 14 residues. Looked up from germline, CDR1 is LGHDT and CDR2 is YNNKEL (reference sequence).

The chain links TRBV2 to TRBJ1-5; 8 bases align to TRBD1. The CDR3 covers 14 residues. With V trimmed by 5 bases and J by 6 bases, 6 bases remained unmatched. Per germline, CDR1 SNHLY and CDR2 FYNNEI. CDR3 loop: CASSRGQGGQPQHF. The CDR3 nucleotides are TGTGCCAGCAGTCGAGGACAGGGCGGTCAGCCCCAGCATTTT.

The chain has TRBV7-9 and TRBJ2-7, with TRBD1 matching 8 bases. Germline CDR1 SEHNR, CDR2 FQNEAQ (reference sequence). V shed 5 bases, J shed 1 base, and the junction held 13 bases outside the gene matches. The CDR3 covers 17 residues. CDR3 protein: CASSLTGQGRRSYEQYF. The CDR3 DNA reads TGTGCCAGCAGCCTCACTGGACAGGGCAGACGGTCCTACGAGCAGTACTTC.

The J gene is TRBJ1-2, the V gene TRBV6-5; no definite D call. Deletions cut 2 bases from V and 6 bases from J, with 16 bases between. The CDR3 totals 15 residues. From germline, CDR1 is MNHEY and CDR2 SVGAGI. In DNA form, the CDR3 reads TGTGCCAGCAGTTACAGAGCCGTACACAGTGATGGCTACACCTTC. Amino acids: CASSYRAVHSDGYTF.

This clone has more than one count but fewer than ten. This chain joins TRBV9 and TRBJ2-5; 14 nucleotides match TRBD2. Looked up from germline, CDR1 is SGDLS and CDR2 is YYNGEE. The CDR3 is made up of 16 amino acids. Germline trimming cut 3 bases from V and 5 bases from J; bases unmatched to any gene: 6. This CDR3 is CASSAGLAGDWETQYF. CDR3 in DNA: TGTGCCAGCAGCGCGGGACTAGCGGGGGATTGGGAGACCCAGTACTTC.

The chain joins TRBV27 to TRBJ2-2; TRBD2 agrees at 16 bases. CDR1 is MNHEY, CDR2 SMNVEV, per germline (reference sequence). This CDR3 contains 20 residues. Trimming removed 4 bases from V and 7 bases from J; junction bases left unmatched: 15. The CDR3: CASSSVPGLAGGPVNGELFF. Here the CDR3 DNA reads TGTGCCAGCAGTTCTGTCCCGGGACTAGCGGGGGGGCCAGTGAACGGGGAGCTGTTTTTT.

Only one count was recorded for this clone. The chain carries TRBV27 and TRBJ1-1, with 8 positions matching TRBD1. The CDR3 sequence is 13 residues long. Trimming at V came to 6 bases and at J to 0 bases, leaving 0 bases not matched to a gene. Germline lookup yields CDR1 MNHEY and CDR2 SMNVEV (reference sequence). The CDR3 spells CASRGQVNTEAFF. The CDR3 region has the DNA TGTGCCAGCAGGGGACAGGTGAACACTGAAGCTTTCTTT.

The rearrangement joins TRBV6-5 to TRBJ1-4; 9 bases match TRBD1. The CDR3 runs 14 residues. The germline V gene has CDR1 MNHEY and CDR2 SVGAGI. Trimming removed 10 bases from V and 8 bases from J; junction bases left unmatched: 11. The CDR3 DNA reads TGTGCCACCCACAAGGGACAGGGTAGAGAAAAACTGTTTTTT. It yields the protein CATHKGQGREKLFF.

This rearrangement joins TRBV3-1 (or the pseudogene TRBV3-2) to TRBJ1-2; TRBD1 matches at 9 bases. This CDR3 comprises 17 residues. V lost 4 bases to trimming and J lost 0 bases; unmatched junction nucleotides: 9. The germline V gene encodes CDR1 LGHDT and CDR2 YNNKEL (reference sequence). Here the CDR3 reads CASSPNPGQGANYGYTF. The CDR3 DNA reads TGTGCCAGCAGCCCAAACCCGGGACAGGGAGCTAACTATGGCTACACCTTC.

V is TRBV7-3 and J is TRBJ1-2; D remains ambiguous. Trimming cost V 2 bases and J 5 bases, with 12 bases left between them. Germline CDR1 reads SGHTA; CDR2 reads FQGTGA. CDR3 length: 14 amino acids. The CDR3 loop is CASSLEALTYGYTF. The CDR3, as DNA: TGTGCCAGCAGCTTAGAGGCCTTAACTTATGGCTACACCTTC.

The chain is built from TRBV30 and TRBJ1-1; TRBD1 matches at 9 bases. The V segment lost 7 bases and the J segment 10 bases; nucleotides outside the gene matches: 4. The CDR3 runs 10 residues. The germline V gene has CDR1 GTSNPN and CDR2 SVGIG (reference sequence). As DNA, the CDR3 is TGTGCCTCGCACAGGGGGCGAGCTTTCTTT. Translating gives CASHRGRAFF.

The chain uses TRBV29-1 and TRBJ2-5, with TRBD2 matching over 7 bases. In germline, CDR1 is SQVTM, CDR2 ANQGSEA. The V segment lost 3 bases and the J segment 1 base; nucleotides outside the gene matches: 2. CDR3 length: 13 residues. The CDR3 nucleotides are TGCAGCGTTGAGGGGGGGGTCCAAGAGACCCAGTACTTC. Translated: CSVEGGVQETQYF.

This clone was seen only a few times. V is TRBV28 and J is TRBJ2-7; possibly TRBD2 for D (5 bases). The CDR3 is 13 amino acids. Germline CDR1 and CDR2: MDHEN and SYDVKM. Trimming removed 8 bases at V and 6 bases at J, with 17 bases between. CDR3 loop: CASLPPLVGEQYF. Written as DNA, the CDR3 is TGTGCCAGCCTCCCTCCACTAGTGGGCGAGCAGTACTTC.

V gene TRBV7-2 combines with J gene TRBJ2-2, with 10 bases that match TRBD1. This CDR3 region has 18 residues. V lost 5 bases and J lost 4; bases outside the gene matches: 13. The germline CDR1 and CDR2 sequences are SGHTA and FQGNSA. The CDR3: CASSLGTGVPLSTGELFF. In DNA form, the CDR3 reads TGTGCCAGCAGCCTAGGGACAGGGGTCCCCCTTAGCACCGGGGAGCTGTTTTTT.

The CDR3 reads CASNGLRGTGASPYGYTF. The CDR3 DNA follows: TGTGCCAGTAATGGTCTGAGAGGGACAGGAGCGTCCCCCTATGGCTACACCTTC. The chain links TRBV19 to TRBJ1-2, with 8 bases fitting TRBD1. The J segment lost 4 bases and the V segment lost 7 bases, leaving 20 bases of the junction unmatched. The CDR3 runs 18 residues. Germline V gene lookup returns CDR1 LNHDA and CDR2 SQIVND (reference sequence). The whole variable domain, remainder taken from reference TRBV19 and TRBJ1-2, is DGGITQSPKYLFRKEGQNVTLSCEQNLNHDAMYWYRQDPGQGLRLIYYSQIVNDFQKGDIAEGYSVSREKKESFPLTVTSAQKNPTAFYLCASNGLRGTGASPYGYTFGSGTRLTVV.

This clone has more than one count but fewer than ten. This rearrangement joins TRBV4-3 to TRBJ1-2; D possibly corresponds to TRBD1 (6 bases). The CDR3 spans 15 residues. Between the trimmed V and J ends, which lost 0 bases and 4 bases, there was a span of 12 bases. Germline-derived CDR1 and CDR2 are LGHNA and YSLEER. DNA for the CDR3: TGCGCCAGCAGCCAAGAACGGTCAGGGGTCTATGGCTACACCTTC. Encoded protein: CASSQERSGVYGYTF.

V gene TRBV19 combines with J gene TRBJ1-1; 9 bases are a match to TRBD1. The CDR3 is 15 amino acids. Germline V CDR1 and CDR2: LNHDA, SQIVND (reference sequence). The trim removed 3 bases at V and 5 bases at J, leaving 7 bases unmatched. The chain's CDR3 is CASSIWGQGLTEAFF. DNA of the CDR3: TGTGCCAGTAGTATTTGGGGACAGGGTCTAACTGAAGCTTTCTTT.

V and J are TRBV15 and TRBJ2-7, with D unresolved. CDR3 size: 12 residues. Trimming stripped 3 bases from V and 1 base from J, with 4 bases between. Per the germline V gene, CDR1 is LNHNV and CDR2 is YYDKDF (reference sequence). The CDR3 DNA reads TGTGCCACCAGCAGTAATTCCTACGAGCAGTACTTC. Its protein product is CATSSNSYEQYF.